These 8 T cell receptor beta chains originate from one sample sequenced in a study of blood T cell repertoires in COVID-19. The protocol was immunoSEQ multiplex PCR, while the TCRdb copy is restricted to in-frame clones and leaves out a portion. The sample gives roughly 440,000 clones, around 89% of which show up once; roughly 12% is in the top ten. Sequenced material: peripheral blood. The receptor set was obtained from a woman in her fifties or sixties with COVID-19, enrolled during active disease.

This chain uses TRBV6-5 with TRBJ2-6; TRBD1 matches 7 bases. The CDR3 loop spans 15 amino acids. The V and J ends lost 10 bases and 0 bases, in that order; junction bases with no gene match: 6. Per the germline V gene, CDR1 is MNHEY and CDR2 is SVGAGI. This chain's CDR3 is CATTGIHSGANVLTF. CDR3 in DNA: TGTGCCACGACAGGGATTCACTCTGGGGCCAACGTCCTGACTTTC.

V is TRBV3-1 (or the pseudogene TRBV3-2) and J is TRBJ1-1; TRBD1 might be the D (6 bases). The CDR3 sequence is 14 residues long. The V end lost 0 bases, the J end lost 5 bases, and 10 bases lay between the germline ends. CDR1 is LGHDT and CDR2 is YNNKEL in the germline V gene (reference sequence). CDR3: CASSQEGGRTEAFF. CDR3 sequence (DNA): TGTGCCAGCAGCCAAGAGGGGGGGCGGACTGAAGCTTTCTTT.

V gene TRBV6-5 combines with J gene TRBJ1-1, with 7 bases fitting TRBD1. Trimming removed 8 bases from V and 6 bases from J; junction bases left unmatched: 9. The germline V gene encodes CDR1 MNHEY and CDR2 SVGAGI. The CDR3 totals 13 residues. The CDR3 DNA sequence: TGTGCCAGCCGACGGAGGACAGGCCCTGAAGCTTTCTTT. Protein: CASRRRTGPEAFF.

The chain uses TRBV27 and TRBJ1-2, with a possible D match to TRBD1 (6 bases). V was shortened by 3 bases and J by 8 bases, with 19 bases between the two germline ends. Looked up from germline, CDR1 is MNHEY and CDR2 is SMNVEV (reference sequence). CDR3 size: 15 residues. The CDR3 region is CASSLKVYRTEGYTF. The DNA for the CDR3 is TGTGCCAGCAGTTTGAAGGTTTATAGGACAGAGGGCTACACCTTC.

The chain has TRBV19 and TRBJ2-2; 9 nucleotides line up with TRBD1. Germline lookup yields CDR1 LNHDA and CDR2 SQIVND (reference sequence). There are 15 residues in the CDR3. After removal of 5 bases from V and 7 bases from J, the junction contained 8 bases not matched to a gene. As DNA, the CDR3 is TGTGCCAGTAGTGACGACAGGGGGAGTATCGGGGAGCTGTTTTTT. Translating it yields CASSDDRGSIGELFF. The full variable domain, in which reference TRBV19 and TRBJ2-2 provide the parts outside the CDR3, is DGGITQSPKYLFRKEGQNVTLSCEQNLNHDAMYWYRQDPGQGLRLIYYSQIVNDFQKGDIAEGYSVSREKKESFPLTVTSAQKNPTAFYLCASSDDRGSIGELFFGEGSRLTVL.

With regard to this clone: Within the sample, other DNA sequences also encode this same CDR3. The rearrangement links TRBV19 to TRBJ1-5; the D gene is possibly TRBD1 (5 bases). CDR1 LNHDA and CDR2 SQIVND come from the germline V gene (reference sequence). V was cut by 5 bases and J by 7 bases, with 18 bases left in between. CDR3 size: 15 residues. The CDR3 DNA is TGTGCCAGTAGTCTTCCTGGGGGAGGTGGCCAGCCCCAGCATTTT. This encodes CASSLPGGGGQPQHF.

The CDR3 region is CASSIVGWAGSDTEAFF. As DNA, the CDR3 is TGTGCCAGTAGTATAGTAGGTTGGGCAGGCTCCGACACTGAAGCTTTCTTT. The rearrangement uses TRBV19 and TRBJ1-1; D gene ambiguous. CDR1 and CDR2 from the germline V gene are LNHDA and SQIVND (reference sequence). The V gene lost 1 base and the J gene lost 3 bases, with 18 bases spanning the gap. CDR3 size: 17 residues.

The chain uses TRBV27 and TRBJ1-6; D gene uncertain. Germline V lookup: CDR1 MNHEY, CDR2 SMNVEV (reference sequence). CDR3 size: 18 residues. The V end was cut by 0 bases, the J end by 0 bases, with 12 bases between. In DNA, the CDR3 is TGTGCCAGCAGTTTATCAGTCCCGGGGTCCTCCTATAATTCACCCCTCCACTTT. It yields the protein CASSLSVPGSSYNSPLHF.